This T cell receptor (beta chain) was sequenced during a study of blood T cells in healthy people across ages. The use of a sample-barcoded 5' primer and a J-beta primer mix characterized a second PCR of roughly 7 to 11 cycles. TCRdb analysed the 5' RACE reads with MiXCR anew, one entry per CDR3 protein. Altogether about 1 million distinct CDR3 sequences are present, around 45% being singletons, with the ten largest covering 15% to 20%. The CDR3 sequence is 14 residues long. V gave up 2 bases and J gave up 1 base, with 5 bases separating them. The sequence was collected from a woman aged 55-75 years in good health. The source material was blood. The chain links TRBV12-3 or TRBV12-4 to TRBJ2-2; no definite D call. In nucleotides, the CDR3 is TGTGCCAGCAGTTTATACAGGAACACCGGGGAGCTGTTTTTT. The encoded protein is CASSLYRNTGELFF.